The clone carrying this T cell receptor (beta chain) was recorded many times. The antigen is undetermined. TCRdb called the 5' RACE reads again in MiXCR, with one record for every CDR3 protein. Of roughly 630,000 distinct CDR3 sequences listed, about 7.6% are singletons. CDR1 SQVTM and CDR2 ANQGSEA come from the germline V gene. V shed 4 bases and J 5 bases; nucleotides not matched to a gene: 8. This CDR3 spans 14 amino acids. This entry is derived from a study of identical twins. Findings and limits, study-wide: It was cross-sectional statistical analysis, not following the same donors, that the conclusions relied on. Researchers caution that invariant MAIT and iNKT cells could partly confound zero-insertion analyses. Twins' surplus sharing was weaker for beta out-of-frame sequences. Twin sharing of out-of-frame TCR alpha was underestimated by models in monozygotic pairs.

Another study also made use of these data, one on yellow fever vaccine responses in identical twins.

The clonotype comes from a woman between 18 and 30 years old in good health. The J gene is TRBJ2-5, the V gene TRBV29-1; TRBD1 matches at 9 bases. Sample: PBMCs. This CDR3 reads CSVAPGQGLETQYF. The CDR3 coding sequence is TGCAGCGTTGCCCCCGGACAGGGGCTGGAGACCCAGTACTTC. The full variable domain, in which reference TRBV29-1 and TRBJ2-5 provide the parts outside the CDR3, is SAVISQKPSRDICQRGTSLTIQCQVDSQVTMMFWYRQQPGQSLTLIATANQGSEATYESGFVIDKFPISRPNLTFSTLTVSNMSPEDSSIYLCSVAPGQGLETQYFGPGTRLLVL.